The clone carrying this TCR beta chain showed up just a few times. As yet, its antigen is unknown. The data derive from a study of liver allograft versus peripheral blood T cells. Study-level information: Transplanted-liver and recipient peripheral blood T cell receptor repertoires were compared. Findings and caveats of the study: Peripheral blood repertoires reportedly differed from the T cell receptor repertoires found inside liver allografts.

The CDR3 totals 16 residues. Looked up from germline, CDR1 is DFQATT and CDR2 is SNEGSKA (reference sequence). V lost 5 bases to trimming and J lost 1 base; unmatched junction nucleotides: 7. MiXCR was run by TCRdb on the reads, yielding one entry per CDR3 protein. Altogether 6,600 or so distinct CDR3 sequences are present, 15% to 20% being singletons, with the ten largest covering about 3%. The sequence was obtained from a human patient who had a liver transplant. Among the T cells, some may be from the graft donor. The chain combines TRBV20-1 with TRBJ2-5, with 13 nucleotides matching TRBD2. CDR3 loop: CSAHGTSGDPQETQYF. CDR3 nucleotides: TGCAGTGCTCACGGGACTAGCGGGGACCCCCAAGAGACCCAGTACTTC.